Presented here are 18 T cell receptor beta chains from one specimen sequenced in a study of blood T cells in healthy people across ages. Combining a sample-barcoded 5' primer with a J-beta primer mix, a second PCR ran for roughly 7 to 12 cycles. TCRdb recomputed calls from the 5' RACE reads with MiXCR, one row per CDR3 protein. The table records 600,000 to 850,000 distinct CDR3 sequences, roughly two fifths of them present only once. Source material: blood. The receptors derive from an older woman in good health.

This clonotype showed up just a few times. This chain joins TRBV11-3 and TRBJ2-5; TRBD1 aligns across 8 bases. The CDR3 loop spans 14 amino acids. V dropped 5 bases and J dropped 3; count of bases not matched to a gene: 5. Germline-derived CDR1 and CDR2 are SGHNT and YENEEA. The CDR3 sequence: CASSPGQDKETQYF. Written as DNA, the CDR3 is TGTGCCAGCAGCCCGGGACAGGATAAAGAGACCCAGTACTTC.

The CDR3 here is CSASPSFPGLAEETQYF. Written as DNA, the CDR3 is TGCAGTGCTTCCCCCTCCTTCCCGGGACTAGCAGAGGAGACCCAGTACTTC. The rearrangement uses TRBV20-1 and TRBJ2-5, with 9 bases identical to TRBD2. Trimming removed 5 bases from V and 5 bases from J; junction bases left unmatched: 18. Per the germline V gene, CDR1 is DFQATT and CDR2 is SNEGSKA (reference sequence). The CDR3 consists of 17 residues.

The chain couples TRBV25-1 to TRBJ2-1; no definite D call. This CDR3 is 14 amino acids long. Looked up from germline, CDR1 is MGHDK and CDR2 is SYGVNS. The V gene lost 9 bases and the J gene lost 0 bases, with 12 bases spanning the gap. The CDR3: CASLMKNSYNEQFF. CDR3 nucleotides: TGTGCCAGTCTAATGAAAAACTCCTACAATGAGCAGTTCTTC. Drawing the rest from reference TRBV25-1 and TRBJ2-1, the complete variable domain is EADIYQTPRYLVIGTGKKITLECSQTMGHDKMYWYQQDPGMELHLIHYSYGVNSTEKGDLSSESTVSRIRTEHFPLTLESARPSHTSQYLCASLMKNSYNEQFFGPGTRLTVL.

This clonotype has just a few counts. Germline and junction disagree at one end, which may indicate a read error. The chain employs TRBV10-3 and TRBJ2-5; 11 positions agree with TRBD2. The CDR3 spans 13 residues. From germline, CDR1 is ENHRY and CDR2 SYGVKD. CDR3 region: CATSSGRDNEQYF. The CDR3 region has the DNA TGTGCCACCAGTAGCGGGAGGGATAATGAGCAGTACTTC.

As for this clonotype: A read error may be the cause here, since a much bigger clone is one base away. The gene calls are TRBV7-2 and TRBJ2-1; a weak D match, TRBD1 (5 bases). This CDR3 comprises 15 residues. Germline assignment: CDR1 SGHTA and CDR2 FQGNSA. As DNA, the CDR3 is TGTGCCGGCAGCTCCGGCGGAAGGGGATACAATGAGCAGTTCTTC. Amino acids: CAGSSGGRGYNEQFF.

The chain carries TRBV6-6 and TRBJ2-1; TRBD2 aligns across 9 bases. CDR1 and CDR2 (germline): MNHNY, SVGAGI (reference sequence). V lost 10 bases to trimming and J lost 0 bases; unmatched junction nucleotides: 4. The length of the CDR3 is 14 residues. CDR3: CATGREGSYNEQFF. The CDR3 DNA follows: TGTGCCACCGGGCGGGAGGGCTCCTACAATGAGCAGTTCTTC.

This clonotype was found a few times. The chain is built from TRBV28 and TRBJ2-5; D is perhaps TRBD2 (7 bases). Germline-derived CDR1 and CDR2 are MDHEN and SYDVKM. Trimming stripped 6 bases from V and 5 bases from J, with 13 bases between. The CDR3 is 13 residues long. The CDR3 nucleotides read TGTGCCAGCAGGCCACAGGGAGGGGAGACCCAGTACTTC. It translates to CASRPQGGETQYF.

This chain joins TRBV5-1 and TRBJ1-5, with a weak D call TRBD1 (6 bases). The CDR3 has 15 amino acids. V gave up 4 bases and J gave up 7 bases, with 18 bases separating them. In germline, CDR1 is SGHRS, CDR2 YFSETQ. CDR3 protein: CASSLTEGVGQPQHF. Written as DNA, the CDR3 is TGCGCCAGCAGCCTAACGGAGGGGGTAGGGCAGCCCCAGCATTTT. The variable domain in full, with the rest retrieved from reference TRBV5-1 and TRBJ1-5, is KAGVTQTPRYLIKTRGQQVTLSCSPISGHRSVSWYQQTPGQGLQFLFEYFSETQRNKGNFPGRFSGRQFSNSRSEMNVSTLELGDSALYLCASSLTEGVGQPQHFGDGTRLSIL.

This clonotype showed up just once. Relative to the germline gene, one junction end is altered; a read error may explain this. The V gene is TRBV30, the J gene TRBJ2-5; 11 positions agree with TRBD2. Germline V lookup: CDR1 GTSNPN, CDR2 SVGIG (reference sequence). The CDR3 runs 15 residues. The CDR3 region is CTWSSLSGGAVEQYF. DNA of the CDR3: TGTACCTGGAGTTCACTTAGCGGGGGGGCCGTTGAGCAGTACTTC.

This clonotype was detected ten times or more. The genes are TRBV7-2 and TRBJ2-7; the D is unclear. The CDR3 is 11 amino acids. CDR1 and CDR2 from the germline V gene are SGHTA and FQGNSA. V lost 1 base and J 3 bases, leaving 1 base between the germline ends. The chain's CDR3 is CASSLDYEQYF. The CDR3, as DNA: TGTGCCAGCAGCTTAGACTACGAGCAGTACTTC.

To note about this clonotype: Being one base from a much bigger clone, this may be a read error. V and J are TRBV9 and TRBJ2-7; TRBD2 agrees at 9 bases. Germline V gene lookup returns CDR1 SGDLS and CDR2 YYNGEE. V gave up 0 bases and J gave up 7 bases; unmatched junction bases: 8. CDR3 length: 15 residues. CDR3 region: CASSVGTAGGHEQYF. The CDR3, as DNA: TGTGCCAGCAGCGTAGGAACAGCGGGAGGCCATGAGCAGTACTTC.

The V call is TRBV12-3 or TRBV12-4, the J call TRBJ2-1, with 14 positions matching TRBD2. The trim removed 6 bases at V and 8 bases at J, leaving 12 bases unmatched. The CDR3 totals 17 residues. The chain's CDR3 is CASSSGTSGSPPDEQFF. CDR3 in DNA: TGTGCCAGCAGCAGCGGGACTAGCGGGAGCCCACCCGATGAGCAGTTCTTC.

This chain uses TRBV11-3 with TRBJ2-7; D remains unclear. The CDR3 sequence is 14 residues long. Per the germline V gene, CDR1 is SGHNT and CDR2 is YENEEA. Deletions cut 2 bases from V and 1 base from J, with 9 bases between. For the CDR3, the DNA is TGTGCCAGCAGCTTATTTTCAGAGTCCTACGAGCAGTACTTC. This gives the protein CASSLFSESYEQYF.

The table lists this clonotype with a few counts. The gene calls are TRBV5-1 and TRBJ1-1; maybe TRBD1 (5 bases). Between the trimmed V and J ends, which lost 5 bases and 6 bases, there was a span of 14 bases. Germline CDR1 SGHRS, CDR2 YFSETQ. The CDR3 contains 13 residues. CDR3 DNA: TGCGCCAGCAGTATGGGGCAGCACGCTGAAGCTTTCTTT. The encoded protein is CASSMGQHAEAFF.

The table lists this clonotype with many counts. The chain recombines TRBV20-1 with TRBJ2-5; 8 nucleotides agree with TRBD2. The germline V gene has CDR1 DFQATT and CDR2 SNEGSKA (reference sequence). This CDR3 is built from 13 residues. DNA of the CDR3: TGCAGCGTTGCCCCAGCGGGAGTGGAGACCCAGTACTTC. It yields the protein CSVAPAGVETQYF.

This clonotype was recorded at least ten times. Since a much larger clone is just one base distant, this may be a read error. The V gene is TRBV9, the J gene TRBJ2-5, with TRBD2 identical over 10 bases. The trim removed 0 bases at V and 11 bases at J, leaving 13 bases unmatched. This CDR3 comprises 16 residues. From germline, CDR1 is SGDLS and CDR2 YYNGEE. The CDR3 nucleotides are TGTGCCAGCAGCGTAGAGGGGACTAGCGTGGGGAATGAGCAGTACTTC. Residues: CASSVEGTSVGNEQYF.

This clonotype came up many times. The gene calls are TRBV27 and TRBJ1-6; D not certain. This CDR3 spans 13 amino acids. Trimming left V 10 bases short and J 6 bases short, with 13 bases between. In germline, CDR1 is MNHEY, CDR2 SMNVEV (reference sequence). Here the CDR3 DNA reads TGTGCCACCCAGTTAGGTCCTAATTCACCCCTCCACTTT. This codes for CATQLGPNSPLHF.

For this clonotype: A much larger clone differs by one base, so this may be a read error. V and J are TRBV18 and TRBJ1-1; 7 bases fit TRBD1. The CDR3 has 15 amino acids. Germline V gene lookup returns CDR1 KGHSH and CDR2 LQKENI. CDR3 DNA sequence: TGTGCCAGCTCACCGGGGACAGAAAGGAACGCTGAAGCTTTCTTT. This translates into CASSPGTERNAEAFF.